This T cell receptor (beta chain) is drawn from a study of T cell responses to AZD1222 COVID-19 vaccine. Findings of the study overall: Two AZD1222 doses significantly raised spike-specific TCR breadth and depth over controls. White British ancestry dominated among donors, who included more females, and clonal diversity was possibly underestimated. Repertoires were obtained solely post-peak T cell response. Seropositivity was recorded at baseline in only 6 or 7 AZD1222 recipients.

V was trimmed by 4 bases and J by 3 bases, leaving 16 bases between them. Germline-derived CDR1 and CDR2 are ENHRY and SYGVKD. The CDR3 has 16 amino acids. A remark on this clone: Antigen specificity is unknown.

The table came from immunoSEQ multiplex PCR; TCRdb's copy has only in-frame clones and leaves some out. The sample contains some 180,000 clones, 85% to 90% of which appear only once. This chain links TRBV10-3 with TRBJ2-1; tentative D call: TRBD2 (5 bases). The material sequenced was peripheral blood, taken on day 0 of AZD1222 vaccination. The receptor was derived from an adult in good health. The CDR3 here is CAISVVGSANYNEQFF. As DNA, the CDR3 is TGTGCCATCAGTGTCGTAGGTAGCGCCAACTACAATGAGCAGTTCTTC.